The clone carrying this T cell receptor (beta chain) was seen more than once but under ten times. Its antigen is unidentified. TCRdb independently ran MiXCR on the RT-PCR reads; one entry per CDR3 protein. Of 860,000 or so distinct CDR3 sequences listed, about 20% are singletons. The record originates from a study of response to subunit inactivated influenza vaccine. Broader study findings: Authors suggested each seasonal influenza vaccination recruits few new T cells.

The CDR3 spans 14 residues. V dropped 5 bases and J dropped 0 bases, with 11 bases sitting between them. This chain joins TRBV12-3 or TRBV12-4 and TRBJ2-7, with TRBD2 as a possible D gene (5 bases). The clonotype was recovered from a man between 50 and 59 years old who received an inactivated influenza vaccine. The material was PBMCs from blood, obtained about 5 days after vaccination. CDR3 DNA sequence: TGTGCCAGCAGTGGAGGCTACCTCTCCTACGAGCAGTACTTC. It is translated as CASSGGYLSYEQYF.